A single sample gave rise to the 22 T cell receptor beta chains below, sequenced in a study of blood T cell repertoires in COVID-19. The table came from immunoSEQ multiplex PCR; TCRdb's copy has only in-frame clones and leaves some out. The profile covers about 180,000 clones, with roughly 88% appearing a single time and roughly 9% taken by the ten largest. Sample: PBMCs or T cells enriched from blood (not recorded which). The receptor source for this set is a woman younger than 30 who had recovered from COVID-19.

The chain employs TRBV3-1 (or the pseudogene TRBV3-2) and TRBJ2-1, with a tentative D call TRBD2 (6 bases). Germline V gene sequence: CDR1 LGHDT, CDR2 YNNKEL (reference sequence). Trimming removed 4 bases from V and 10 bases from J, with 11 bases in between. The CDR3 has 12 amino acids. CDR3 amino acids: CASSPPGGEQFF. In DNA form, the CDR3 reads TGTGCCAGCAGCCCCCCCGGGGGAGAGCAGTTCTTC.

This sequence joins TRBV7-8 and TRBJ1-5; 12 bases line up with TRBD1. The V gene's germline CDR1 is SGHVS and CDR2 FQNEAQ. With V trimmed by 2 bases and J by 6 bases, 11 bases remained unmatched. The CDR3 contains 18 residues. The CDR3 DNA follows: TGTGCCAGCAGCTTAAGGGGGACAGGGGGCGGTGTAGGTCAGCCCCAGCATTTT. This codes for CASSLRGTGGGVGQPQHF. The full variable domain, in which reference TRBV7-8 and TRBJ1-5 provide the parts outside the CDR3, is GAGVSQSPRYKVAKRGQDVALRCDPISGHVSLFWYQQALGQGPEFLTYFQNEAQLDKSGLPSDRFFAERPEGSVSTLKIQRTQQEDSAVYLCASSLRGTGGGVGQPQHFGDGTRLSIL.

V is TRBV4-1 and J is TRBJ2-4, with 8 positions matching TRBD2. Germline CDR1 and CDR2: MGHRA and YSYEKL. The CDR3 sequence is 16 residues long. V lost 0 bases and J lost 15; bases outside the gene matches: 16. As DNA, the CDR3 is TGCGCCAGCAGCCAAGACGATGGGCTGAGCGGGGGTCACGGGTACTTC. Its translation is CASSQDDGLSGGHGYF.

This sequence joins TRBV19 and TRBJ1-4; weak D call: TRBD1 (6 bases). CDR1 is LNHDA, CDR2 SQIVND, per germline (reference sequence). The V end lost 3 bases, the J end lost 5 bases, and 13 bases lay between the germline ends. This CDR3 comprises 15 residues. CDR3 nucleotides: TGTGCCAGTAGTATTGGTGGACAGACGAATGAAAAACTGTTTTTT. Protein product: CASSIGGQTNEKLFF.

This chain links TRBV28 with TRBJ1-5; D perhaps matches TRBD1 (5 bases). This CDR3 has 15 amino acids. V lost 7 bases, J lost 0 bases, and 13 bases lay in between. Germline V gene lookup returns CDR1 MDHEN and CDR2 SYDVKM. The CDR3: CASTRTLYSNQPQHF. CDR3 bases: TGTGCCAGCACCAGGACACTTTATAGCAATCAGCCCCAGCATTTT.

The chain is built from TRBV2 and TRBJ1-2; 10 positions agree with TRBD1. The V gene's germline CDR1 is SNHLY and CDR2 FYNNEI. The ends lost 6 bases at V and 6 bases at J; junction bases unmatched: 4. This CDR3 region has 13 residues. The CDR3 loop reads CASRQTGGDGYTF. In DNA, the CDR3 is TGTGCCAGCAGGCAGACAGGGGGCGATGGCTACACCTTC.

The V and J genes are TRBV7-2 and TRBJ2-1, with D unclear. This CDR3 is 13 amino acids long. Germline CDR1 reads SGHTA; CDR2 reads FQGNSA. The V end lost 3 bases, the J end lost 4 bases, and 7 bases lay between the germline ends. In DNA form, the CDR3 reads TGTGCCAGCAGCTTTGACACTTACAATGAGCAGTTCTTC. This encodes CASSFDTYNEQFF.

The chain's CDR3 is CASSPLTTNEKLFF. CDR3 sequence (DNA): TGTGCCAGCAGTCCCTTAACAACTAATGAAAAACTGTTTTTT. The chain is built from TRBV7-2 and TRBJ1-4; D remains ambiguous. The V end lost 6 bases, the J end lost 0 bases, and 8 bases lay between the germline ends. The germline V gene encodes CDR1 SGHTA and CDR2 FQGNSA. There are 14 residues in the CDR3.

In this sample, this clone turned up a few times. This sequence joins TRBV27 and TRBJ1-1; 9 nucleotides line up with TRBD1. V trimming: 2 bases; J trimming: 4 bases; junction bases outside the gene matches: 5. This CDR3 has 15 residues. Germline V gene lookup returns CDR1 MNHEY and CDR2 SMNVEV (reference sequence). CDR3 sequence: CASSLRDRVSTEAFF. The CDR3 DNA sequence: TGTGCCAGCAGTTTAAGGGACAGGGTTTCCACTGAAGCTTTCTTT.

The chain combines TRBV28 with TRBJ1-2; D is perhaps TRBD1 (5 bases). The CDR3 totals 16 residues. From germline, CDR1 is MDHEN and CDR2 SYDVKM. The V end lost 5 bases, the J end lost 4 bases, and 20 bases lay between the germline ends. CDR3 DNA: TGTGCCAGCAGTCCCCCTCGTTTGGCAGGGCGCTATGGCTACACCTTC. Amino acids: CASSPPRLAGRYGYTF.

The J gene is TRBJ2-7, the V gene TRBV4-3; D is possibly TRBD2 (6 bases). Deletions cut 4 bases from V and 1 base from J, with 14 bases between. Germline V gene data show CDR1 as LGHNA and CDR2 as YSLEER. This CDR3 has 15 residues. In DNA, the CDR3 is TGCGCCAGCAGCCCATTTCCCGGGGGATCCTACGAGCAGTACTTC. As protein: CASSPFPGGSYEQYF.

The chain combines TRBV7-2 with TRBJ2-7; TRBD1 might be the D (5 bases). Germline lookup yields CDR1 SGHTA and CDR2 FQGNSA. The length of the CDR3 is 16 residues. V dropped 5 bases and J dropped 5 bases, with 22 bases sitting between them. This CDR3 reads CASSPEASDTPNEQYF. DNA of the CDR3: TGTGCCAGCAGCCCCGAAGCTTCGGACACTCCTAACGAGCAGTACTTC.

The chain carries TRBV6-7 and TRBJ2-7; 13 nucleotides agree with TRBD2. TRBV6-7 is an ORF, with its function uncertain. The junction had 7 bases not matched to a gene; V was cut back by 2 bases and J by 3 bases. CDR3 length: 17 residues. This CDR3 is CASSYPTSGGPGYEQYF. The DNA of the CDR3 is TGTGCCAGCAGTTACCCGACTAGCGGGGGGCCTGGCTACGAGCAGTACTTC.

The V and J genes are TRBV28 and TRBJ2-5; 8 bases fit TRBD2. CDR3 length: 13 residues. V was pared by 7 bases and J by 5 bases, with 6 bases of the junction left unmatched. CDR1 and CDR2 (germline): MDHEN, SYDVKM. DNA of the CDR3: TGTGCCAGCAACCTCCCGGGGGGGGAGACCCAGTACTTC. Protein: CASNLPGGETQYF.

The chain recombines TRBV19 with TRBJ2-3; 13 bases map to TRBD2. Germline V gene lookup returns CDR1 LNHDA and CDR2 SQIVND (reference sequence). The V gene end was trimmed by 5 bases and the J gene end by 4 bases; junction bases not matched to a gene: 9. The CDR3 extends over 17 amino acids. In nucleotides, the CDR3 is TGTGCCAGTAGTTTTTCGACTAGCGGGAGGAGGGCAGATACGCAGTATTTT. This sequence encodes CASSFSTSGRRADTQYF.

CDR3 sequence (DNA): TGCGCCAGCAGCTTCCAGGGGGCGTCTAATGAAAAACTGTTTTTT. The encoded protein is CASSFQGASNEKLFF. The V gene is TRBV5-1, the J gene TRBJ1-4, with TRBD1 identical over 8 bases. The J segment lost 3 bases and the V segment lost 2 bases, leaving 3 bases of the junction unmatched. CDR3 length equals 15 residues. Germline CDR1 is SGHRS and CDR2 is YFSETQ.

Of note for this clone: A much larger clone is a single base away; this may be a read error. Other DNA sequences of this sample code for an identical CDR3. The rearrangement links TRBV6-1 to TRBJ1-5; 9 nucleotides line up with TRBD1. The J segment lost 5 bases and the V segment lost 1 base, leaving 3 bases of the junction unmatched. The CDR3 consists of 15 residues. CDR1 is MNHNS and CDR2 is SASEGT in the germline V gene. The CDR3 coding sequence is TGTGCCAGCAGTGAAGAGACAGGGGGGTATCAGCCCCAGCATTTT. Translating gives CASSEETGGYQPQHF.

The V call is TRBV19, the J call TRBJ1-1; D call uncertain. Trimming pared 5 bases from V and 4 bases from J, leaving 23 bases between. CDR3 length: 17 amino acids. Per germline, CDR1 LNHDA and CDR2 SQIVND (reference sequence). The CDR3 DNA follows: TGTGCCAGTAGTCCAGGTGGGGAGGGCCTGTTGGTCACTGAAGCTTTCTTT. Protein: CASSPGGEGLLVTEAFF. Supplemented by reference TRBV19 and TRBJ1-1, the full variable domain reads DGGITQSPKYLFRKEGQNVTLSCEQNLNHDAMYWYRQDPGQGLRLIYYSQIVNDFQKGDIAEGYSVSREKKESFPLTVTSAQKNPTAFYLCASSPGGEGLLVTEAFFGQGTRLTVV.

This clone has only a few counts. This sequence joins TRBV4-1 and TRBJ2-2; D is perhaps TRBD1 (7 bases). This CDR3 has 16 amino acids. Germline-derived CDR1 and CDR2 are MGHRA and YSYEKL. Trimming left V 2 bases short and J 5 bases short, with 15 bases between. CDR3 sequence reads: CASSQYRGRGTGELFF. In DNA form, the CDR3 reads TGCGCCAGCAGCCAATACAGGGGCCGGGGGACCGGGGAGCTGTTTTTT.

The chain couples TRBV9 to TRBJ2-1; 11 bases line up with TRBD1. V lost 3 bases, J lost 5 bases, and 4 bases stayed unmatched. CDR3 length: 15 residues. The germline gives CDR1 SGDLS, CDR2 YYNGEE. CDR3 amino acids: CASSAGTGGHNEQFF. CDR3 DNA sequence: TGTGCCAGCAGCGCGGGGACAGGGGGTCACAATGAGCAGTTCTTC.

The rearrangement uses TRBV20-1 and TRBJ2-2, with D perhaps matching TRBD1 (6 bases). Looked up from germline, CDR1 is DFQATT and CDR2 is SNEGSKA (reference sequence). Trimming removed 3 bases from V and 2 bases from J, with 22 bases in between. CDR3 length equals 18 residues. The CDR3 loop reads CSASTLLNSRGNTGELFF. In nucleotides, the CDR3 is TGCAGTGCTAGTACTCTACTCAATTCCAGGGGAAACACCGGGGAGCTGTTTTTT.

This chain links TRBV24-1 with TRBJ2-5, with 12 nucleotides matching TRBD2. The CDR3 extends over 16 amino acids. J gave up 4 bases and V 4 bases, and 6 bases lay outside the gene matches. Looked up from germline, CDR1 is KGHDR and CDR2 is SFDVKD. The CDR3 nucleotides read TGTGCCACCAGTGACAACGGACTAGCGGGATTAGAGACCCAGTACTTC. Protein product: CATSDNGLAGLETQYF.